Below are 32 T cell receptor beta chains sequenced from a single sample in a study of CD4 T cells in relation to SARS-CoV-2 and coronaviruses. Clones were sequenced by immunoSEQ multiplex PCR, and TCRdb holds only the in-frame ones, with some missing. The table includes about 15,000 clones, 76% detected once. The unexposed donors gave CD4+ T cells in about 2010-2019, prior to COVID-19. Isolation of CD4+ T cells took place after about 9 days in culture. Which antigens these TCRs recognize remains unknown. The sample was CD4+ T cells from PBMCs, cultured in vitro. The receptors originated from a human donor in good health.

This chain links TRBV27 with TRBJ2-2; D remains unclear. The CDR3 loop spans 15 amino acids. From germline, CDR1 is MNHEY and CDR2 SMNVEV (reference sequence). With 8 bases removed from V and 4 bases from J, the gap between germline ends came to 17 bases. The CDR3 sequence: CASGYGVRGTGELFF. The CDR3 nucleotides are TGTGCCAGCGGCTATGGAGTGCGTGGCACCGGGGAGCTGTTTTTT.

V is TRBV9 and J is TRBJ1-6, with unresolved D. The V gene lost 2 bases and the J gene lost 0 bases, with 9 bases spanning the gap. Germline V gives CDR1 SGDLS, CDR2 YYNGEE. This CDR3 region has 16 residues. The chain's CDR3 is CASSVGRSSYNSPLHF. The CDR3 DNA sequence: TGTGCCAGCAGCGTTGGACGTAGCTCCTATAATTCACCCCTCCACTTT.

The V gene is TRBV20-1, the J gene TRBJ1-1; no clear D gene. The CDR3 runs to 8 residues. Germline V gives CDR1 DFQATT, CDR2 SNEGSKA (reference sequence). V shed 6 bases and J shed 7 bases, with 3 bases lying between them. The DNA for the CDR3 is TGCAGTGCGAATGAAGCTTTCTTT. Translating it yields CSANEAFF.

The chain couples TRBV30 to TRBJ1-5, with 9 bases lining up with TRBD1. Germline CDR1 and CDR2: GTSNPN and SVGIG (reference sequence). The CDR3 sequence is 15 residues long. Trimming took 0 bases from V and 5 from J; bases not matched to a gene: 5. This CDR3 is CAWSVTGTGYQPQHF. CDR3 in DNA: TGTGCCTGGAGTGTTACGGGGACAGGGTATCAGCCCCAGCATTTT.

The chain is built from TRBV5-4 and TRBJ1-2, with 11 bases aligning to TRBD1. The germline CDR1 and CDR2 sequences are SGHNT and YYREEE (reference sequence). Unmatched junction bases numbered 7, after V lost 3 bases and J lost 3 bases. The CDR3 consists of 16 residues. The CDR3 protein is CASSSGTGGRDYGYTF. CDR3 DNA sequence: TGTGCCAGCAGCTCCGGGACAGGGGGAAGAGACTATGGCTACACCTTC.

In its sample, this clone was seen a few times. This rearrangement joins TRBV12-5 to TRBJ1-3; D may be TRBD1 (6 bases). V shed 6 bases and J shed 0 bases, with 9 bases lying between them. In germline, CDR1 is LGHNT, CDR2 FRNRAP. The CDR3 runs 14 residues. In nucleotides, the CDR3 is TGTGCTAGTGGGAGGGGGGACTCTGGAAACACCATATATTTT. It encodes CASGRGDSGNTIYF.

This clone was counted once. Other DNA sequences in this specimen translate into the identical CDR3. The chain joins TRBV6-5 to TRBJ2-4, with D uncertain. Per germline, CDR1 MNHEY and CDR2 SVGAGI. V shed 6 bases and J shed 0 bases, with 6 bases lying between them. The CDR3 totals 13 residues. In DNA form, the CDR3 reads TGTGCCAGCAGGGGCCTAGCCAAAAACATTCAGTACTTC. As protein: CASRGLAKNIQYF.

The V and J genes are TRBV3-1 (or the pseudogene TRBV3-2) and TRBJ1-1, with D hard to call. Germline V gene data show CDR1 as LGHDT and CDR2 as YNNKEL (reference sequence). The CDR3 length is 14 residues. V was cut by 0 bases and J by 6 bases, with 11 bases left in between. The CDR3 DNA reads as TGTGCCAGCAGCCAAGATTGGGGAACGGCTGAAGCTTTCTTT. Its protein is CASSQDWGTAEAFF.

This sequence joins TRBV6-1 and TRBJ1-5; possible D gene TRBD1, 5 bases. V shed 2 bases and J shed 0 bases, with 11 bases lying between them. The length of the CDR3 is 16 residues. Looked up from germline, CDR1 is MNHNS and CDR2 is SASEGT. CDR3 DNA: TGTGCCAGCAGTGAACGCCGACAGTATAGCAATCAGCCCCAGCATTTT. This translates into CASSERRQYSNQPQHF.

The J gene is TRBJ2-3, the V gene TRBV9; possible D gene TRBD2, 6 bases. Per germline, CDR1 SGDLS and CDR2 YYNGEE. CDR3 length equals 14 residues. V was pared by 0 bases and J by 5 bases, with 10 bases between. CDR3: CASSVGVGRDTQYF. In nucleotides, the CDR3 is TGTGCCAGCAGCGTAGGTGTCGGGAGAGATACGCAGTATTTT.

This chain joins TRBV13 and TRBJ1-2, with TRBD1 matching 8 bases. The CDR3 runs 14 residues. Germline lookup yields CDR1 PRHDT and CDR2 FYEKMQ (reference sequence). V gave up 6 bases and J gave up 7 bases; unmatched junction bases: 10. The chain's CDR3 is CASSSGQGPIGYTF. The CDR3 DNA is TGTGCCAGCAGTTCCGGACAGGGACCTATTGGCTACACCTTC.

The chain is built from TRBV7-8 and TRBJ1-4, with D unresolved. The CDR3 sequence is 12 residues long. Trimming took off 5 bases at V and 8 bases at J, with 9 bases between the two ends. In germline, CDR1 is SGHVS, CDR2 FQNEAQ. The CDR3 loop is CASSGPNEKLFF. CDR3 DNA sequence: TGTGCCAGCAGCGGACCGAACGAAAAACTGTTTTTT.

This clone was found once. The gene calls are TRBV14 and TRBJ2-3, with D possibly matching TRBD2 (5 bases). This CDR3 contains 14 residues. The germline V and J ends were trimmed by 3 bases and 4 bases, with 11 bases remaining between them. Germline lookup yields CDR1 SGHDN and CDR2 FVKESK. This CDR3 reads CASSQLATSDTQYF. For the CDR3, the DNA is TGTGCCAGCAGCCAGCTAGCTACGTCAGATACGCAGTATTTT.

This CDR3 reads CASSPSHLAPNIQYF. The CDR3, as DNA: TGTGCCAGCAGTCCAAGCCATTTGGCCCCAAACATTCAGTACTTC. The chain links TRBV11-2 to TRBJ2-4, with no clear D. The CDR3 totals 15 residues. With 6 bases removed from V and 6 bases from J, the gap between germline ends came to 18 bases. CDR1 SGHAT and CDR2 FQNNGV come from the germline V gene.

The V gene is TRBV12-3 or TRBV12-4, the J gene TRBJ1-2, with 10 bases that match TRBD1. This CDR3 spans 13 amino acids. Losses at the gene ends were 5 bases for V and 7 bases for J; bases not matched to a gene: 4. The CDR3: CASSGTGVSGYTF. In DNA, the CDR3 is TGTGCCAGCAGTGGGACAGGGGTGAGTGGCTACACCTTC.

CDR3 sequence: CAWMEGPPLKQYF. The CDR3, as DNA: TGTGCCTGGATGGAGGGACCCCCCTTAAAGCAGTACTTC. J is TRBJ2-7 and V is TRBV30; weak D call: TRBD2 (6 bases). CDR1 GTSNPN and CDR2 SVGIG come from the germline V gene (reference sequence). V was trimmed by 4 bases and J by 8 bases, leaving 18 bases between them. This CDR3 has 13 residues.

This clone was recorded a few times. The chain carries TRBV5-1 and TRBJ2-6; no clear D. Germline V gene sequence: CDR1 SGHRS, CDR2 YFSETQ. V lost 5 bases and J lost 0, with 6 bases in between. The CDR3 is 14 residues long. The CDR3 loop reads CASSPGSGANVLTF. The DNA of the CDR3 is TGCGCCAGCAGTCCGGGCTCTGGGGCCAACGTCCTGACTTTC.

The CDR3 here is CASSVFLSGSIHEQYF. The CDR3 nucleotides are TGTGCCAGCAGCGTCTTCCTAAGCGGGAGCATCCACGAGCAGTACTTC. The rearrangement joins TRBV9 to TRBJ2-7; 8 bases are a match to TRBD2. The CDR3 totals 16 residues. Trimming removed 2 bases from V and 5 bases from J; junction bases left unmatched: 12. Germline assignment: CDR1 SGDLS and CDR2 YYNGEE.

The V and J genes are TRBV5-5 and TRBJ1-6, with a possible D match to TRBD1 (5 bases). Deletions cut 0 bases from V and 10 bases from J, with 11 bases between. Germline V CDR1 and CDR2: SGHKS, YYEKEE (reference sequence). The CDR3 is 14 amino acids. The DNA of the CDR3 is TGTGCCAGCAGCTTGGAGGCAGGGTTGTCACCCCTCCACTTT. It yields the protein CASSLEAGLSPLHF.

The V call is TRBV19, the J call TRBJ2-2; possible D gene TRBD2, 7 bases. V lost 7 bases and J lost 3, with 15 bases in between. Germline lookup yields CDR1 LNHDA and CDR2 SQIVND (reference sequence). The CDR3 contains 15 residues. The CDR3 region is CASKVWEGDTGELFF. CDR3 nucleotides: TGTGCCAGTAAGGTTTGGGAGGGGGACACCGGGGAGCTGTTTTTT.

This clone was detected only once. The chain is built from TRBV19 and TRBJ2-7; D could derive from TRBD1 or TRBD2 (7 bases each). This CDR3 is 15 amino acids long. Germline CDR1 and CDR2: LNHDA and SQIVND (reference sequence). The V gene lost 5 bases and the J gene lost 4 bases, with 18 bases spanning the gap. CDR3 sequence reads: CASSSREGARYEQYF. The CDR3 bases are TGTGCCAGTAGTTCCAGGGAGGGGGCGCGGTACGAGCAGTACTTC.

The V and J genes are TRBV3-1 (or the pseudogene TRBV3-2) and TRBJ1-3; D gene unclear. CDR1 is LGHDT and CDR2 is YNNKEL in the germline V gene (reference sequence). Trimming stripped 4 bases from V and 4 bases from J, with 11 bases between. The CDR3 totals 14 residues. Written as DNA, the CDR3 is TGTGCCAGCAGCCTAGGGCCGGCCGGAAACACCATATATTTT. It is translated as CASSLGPAGNTIYF.

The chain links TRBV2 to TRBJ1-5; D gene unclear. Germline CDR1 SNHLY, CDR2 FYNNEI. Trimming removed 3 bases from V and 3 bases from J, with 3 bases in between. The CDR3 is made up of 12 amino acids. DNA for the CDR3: TGTGCCAGCAGTGACCCCAATCAGCCCCAGCATTTT. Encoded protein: CASSDPNQPQHF.

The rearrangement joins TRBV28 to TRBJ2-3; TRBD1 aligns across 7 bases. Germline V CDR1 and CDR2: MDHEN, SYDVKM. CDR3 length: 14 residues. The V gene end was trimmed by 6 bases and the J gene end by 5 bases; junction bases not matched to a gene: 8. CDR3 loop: CASSRTGVGDTQYF. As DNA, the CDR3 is TGTGCCAGCAGCCGTACAGGGGTTGGAGATACGCAGTATTTT.

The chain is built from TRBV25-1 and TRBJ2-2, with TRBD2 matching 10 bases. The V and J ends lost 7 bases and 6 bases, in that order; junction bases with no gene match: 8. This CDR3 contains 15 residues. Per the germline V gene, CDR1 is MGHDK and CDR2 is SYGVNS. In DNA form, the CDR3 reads TGTGCCAGCACAGTTGAAGCGGGAGGGGCCGGGGAGCTGTTTTTT. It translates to CASTVEAGGAGELFF.

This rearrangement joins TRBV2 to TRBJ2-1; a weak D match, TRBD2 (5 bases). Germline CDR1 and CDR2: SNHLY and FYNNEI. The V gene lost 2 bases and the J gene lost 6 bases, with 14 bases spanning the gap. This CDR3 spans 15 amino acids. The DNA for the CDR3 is TGTGCCAGCAGTGAATGGCTTAGCGATTTCAATGAGCAGTTCTTC. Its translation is CASSEWLSDFNEQFF.

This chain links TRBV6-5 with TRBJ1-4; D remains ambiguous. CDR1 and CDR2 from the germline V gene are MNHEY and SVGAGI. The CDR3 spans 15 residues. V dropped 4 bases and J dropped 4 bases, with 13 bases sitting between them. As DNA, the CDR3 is TGTGCCAGCAGTTCCCACGATGGCGATAATGAAAAACTGTTTTTT. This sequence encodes CASSSHDGDNEKLFF.

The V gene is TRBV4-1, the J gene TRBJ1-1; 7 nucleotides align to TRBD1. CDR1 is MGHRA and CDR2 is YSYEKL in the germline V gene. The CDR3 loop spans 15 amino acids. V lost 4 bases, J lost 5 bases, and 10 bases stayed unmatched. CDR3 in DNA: TGCGCCAGCAGCCGCGTTCAGGGGGAGAGAACTGAAGCTTTCTTT. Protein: CASSRVQGERTEAFF.

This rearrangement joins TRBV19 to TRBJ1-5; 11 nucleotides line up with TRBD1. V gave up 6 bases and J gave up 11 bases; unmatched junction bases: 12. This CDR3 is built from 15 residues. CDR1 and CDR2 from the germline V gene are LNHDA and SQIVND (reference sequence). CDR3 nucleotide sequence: TGTGCCAGTAGAACCGGGACAGGGGGTCCATCGGCCCAGCATTTT. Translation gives CASRTGTGGPSAQHF. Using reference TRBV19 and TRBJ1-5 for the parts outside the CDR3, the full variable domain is DGGITQSPKYLFRKEGQNVTLSCEQNLNHDAMYWYRQDPGQGLRLIYYSQIVNDFQKGDIAEGYSVSREKKESFPLTVTSAQKNPTAFYLCASRTGTGGPSAQHFGDGTRLSIL.

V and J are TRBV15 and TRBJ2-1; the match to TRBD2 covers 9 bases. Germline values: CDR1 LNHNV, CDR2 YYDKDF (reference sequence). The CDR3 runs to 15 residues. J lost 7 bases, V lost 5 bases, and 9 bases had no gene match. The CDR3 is CATSDRGRASNEQFF. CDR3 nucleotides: TGTGCCACCAGCGATCGCGGGAGGGCCTCGAATGAGCAGTTCTTC.

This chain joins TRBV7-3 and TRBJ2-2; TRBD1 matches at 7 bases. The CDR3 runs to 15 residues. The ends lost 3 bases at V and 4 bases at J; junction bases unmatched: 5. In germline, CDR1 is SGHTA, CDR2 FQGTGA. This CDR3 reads CASSFGQAGTGELFF. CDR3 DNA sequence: TGTGCCAGCAGCTTTGGACAGGCGGGCACCGGGGAGCTGTTTTTT.

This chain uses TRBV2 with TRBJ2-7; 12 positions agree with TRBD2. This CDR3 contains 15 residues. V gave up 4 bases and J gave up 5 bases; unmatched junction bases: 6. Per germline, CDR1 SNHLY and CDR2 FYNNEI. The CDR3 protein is CASSGLAGDPHEQYF. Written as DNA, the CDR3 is TGTGCCAGCAGTGGACTAGCGGGAGATCCCCACGAGCAGTACTTC.